The 15 T cell receptor beta chains listed next were all sequenced from one sample in a study of cytomegalovirus exposure and HLA in healthy donors. Primers included in the PCR were 60 Vbeta and 13 Jbeta primers. Libraries were prepared by immunoSEQ multiplex PCR; TCRdb keeps only in-frame clonotypes and omits some of them. The sample lists tens of thousands of clones; roughly 69% were seen once. Sequenced sample: PBMCs. The receptors come from a woman aged 45-65 years in good health and CMV-seronegative.

This clone was detected only a few times. The V call is TRBV9, the J call TRBJ2-1; 10 nucleotides match TRBD2. The CDR3 loop spans 15 amino acids. After removal of 3 bases from V and 2 bases from J, the junction contained 2 bases not matched to a gene. The germline V gene has CDR1 SGDLS and CDR2 YYNGEE. Here the CDR3 reads CASSEREGPYNEQFF. CDR3 nucleotide sequence: TGTGCCAGCAGCGAGCGGGAGGGCCCCTACAATGAGCAGTTCTTC.

The rearrangement joins TRBV30 to TRBJ1-5; 9 bases fit TRBD1. The germline V gene has CDR1 GTSNPN and CDR2 SVGIG (reference sequence). With V trimmed by 3 bases and J by 2 bases, 2 bases remained unmatched. The CDR3 totals 14 residues. The CDR3 DNA is TGTGCCTGGAGACGGGACAGGGGCAATCAGCCCCAGCATTTT. Its translation is CAWRRDRGNQPQHF.

The V gene is TRBV10-3, the J gene TRBJ1-2; TRBD1 agrees at 9 bases. The germline CDR1 and CDR2 sequences are ENHRY and SYGVKD. This CDR3 spans 15 amino acids. J was trimmed by 4 bases and V by 9 bases; bases with no gene match: 12. CDR3 sequence (DNA): TGTGCCATTACAAAGGGGGACAGGGTGGTCTATGGCTACACCTTC. It specifies CAITKGDRVVYGYTF.

CDR3 nucleotides: TGTGCCAGCTCACCAGGTGGGACTAGCGGGATCCACATTCAGTACTTC. Amino acids: CASSPGGTSGIHIQYF. The V and J genes are TRBV18 and TRBJ2-4; TRBD2 agrees at 13 bases. The CDR3 has 16 amino acids. Germline V gene sequence: CDR1 KGHSH, CDR2 LQKENI. J gave up 8 bases and V 2 bases, and 6 bases lay outside the gene matches.

The chain joins TRBV4-1 to TRBJ2-7; no reliable D call. The germline V gene has CDR1 MGHRA and CDR2 YSYEKL. The CDR3 spans 13 residues. V was shortened by 0 bases and J by 4 bases, with 7 bases between the two germline ends. In nucleotides, the CDR3 is TGCGCCAGCAGCCAAGATGTACGGTACGAGCAGTACTTC. Translation gives CASSQDVRYEQYF.

This clone was recorded a few times. The chain is built from TRBV18 and TRBJ2-3; TRBD2 aligns across 9 bases. CDR1 is KGHSH and CDR2 is LQKENI in the germline V gene. The V and J ends lost 6 bases and 1 base, in that order; junction bases with no gene match: 2. The CDR3 loop spans 14 amino acids. The CDR3 DNA sequence: TGTGCCAGCTCGCCTAGCGGGGGCACAGATACGCAGTATTTT. This sequence encodes CASSPSGGTDTQYF.

This clone was counted a few times. The chain combines TRBV4-3 with TRBJ2-1, with D possibly being TRBD2 (6 bases). From germline, CDR1 is LGHNA and CDR2 YSLEER. V lost 0 bases and J lost 1, with 10 bases in between. The CDR3 runs 16 residues. CDR3 amino acids: CASSQEVAGSYNEQFF. CDR3 nucleotides: TGCGCCAGCAGCCAAGAAGTTGCGGGGTCCTACAATGAGCAGTTCTTC.

The chain joins TRBV5-1 to TRBJ2-7; tentatively, D is TRBD2 (5 bases). The CDR3 has 12 amino acids. Germline V gene lookup returns CDR1 SGHRS and CDR2 YFSETQ. Trimming took off 4 bases at V and 3 bases at J, with 8 bases between the two ends. The CDR3 spells CASSLGDYEQYF. The CDR3 DNA reads TGCGCCAGCAGCCTGGGAGACTACGAGCAGTACTTC.

This clone was observed a single time. The chain links TRBV23-1 to TRBJ1-2, with a possible D match to TRBD1 (6 bases). TRBV23-1 is designated an ORF whose function remains uncertain. V dropped 1 base and J dropped 6 bases, with 18 bases sitting between them. This CDR3 spans 16 amino acids. CDR3 amino acids: CASSQCWGQYTHGYTF. As DNA, the CDR3 is TGCGCCAGCAGTCAATGCTGGGGGCAGTATACCCATGGCTACACCTTC.

The chain links TRBV28 to TRBJ2-7; D is perhaps TRBD2 (5 bases). Per the germline V gene, CDR1 is MDHEN and CDR2 is SYDVKM. V dropped 0 bases and J dropped 5 bases, with 11 bases sitting between them. The CDR3 covers 14 residues. As DNA, the CDR3 is TGTGCCAGCAGTTTATGGGCTAGCTTCCACGAGCAGTACTTC. Translated, it gives CASSLWASFHEQYF.

This chain connects TRBV7-3 to TRBJ2-4; 8 positions match TRBD2. The CDR3 contains 14 residues. With V trimmed by 5 bases and J by 9 bases, 9 bases remained unmatched. Germline V CDR1 and CDR2: SGHTA, FQGTGA. In DNA form, the CDR3 reads TGTGCCAGCAGCCTGGGGACTAGTTCTGCCATTCAGTACTTC. This gives the protein CASSLGTSSAIQYF. The entire variable domain, with the rest obtained from reference TRBV7-3 and TRBJ2-4, is as follows: GAGVSQTPSNKVTEKGKYVELRCDPISGHTALYWYRQSLGQGPEFLIYFQGTGAADDSGLPNDRFFAVRPEGSVSTLKIQRTERGDSAVYLCASSLGTSSAIQYFGAGTRLSVL.

The rearrangement links TRBV28 to TRBJ2-3; tentatively, D is TRBD2 (6 bases). The germline V and J ends were trimmed by 4 bases and 0 bases, with 11 bases remaining between them. The CDR3 is 15 amino acids. Per germline, CDR1 MDHEN and CDR2 SYDVKM. Here the CDR3 reads CASSSAGPSTDTQYF. In nucleotides, the CDR3 is TGTGCCAGCAGTTCGGCGGGACCGAGCACAGATACGCAGTATTTT.

This clone came up once. The chain has TRBV6-5 and TRBJ1-6; the match to TRBD1 covers 7 bases. Trimming took 8 bases from V and 1 from J; bases not matched to a gene: 5. Germline CDR1 and CDR2: MNHEY and SVGAGI. The CDR3 sequence is 15 residues long. The CDR3 region is CASSYRGSYNSPLHF. The CDR3 nucleotides read TGTGCCAGCTCCTACAGGGGTTCCTATAATTCACCCCTCCACTTT.

The chain has TRBV29-1 and TRBJ1-2; 8 bases match TRBD1. Germline assignment: CDR1 SQVTM and CDR2 ANQGSEA. V was clipped by 4 bases and J by 2 bases; unmatched bases: 3. There are 13 residues in the CDR3. The CDR3, as DNA: TGCAGCGTTGGCACAGGGGGGAACTATGGCTACACCTTC. Protein: CSVGTGGNYGYTF.

The chain employs TRBV5-1 and TRBJ2-3; D is possibly TRBD1 (5 bases). This CDR3 has 14 residues. Germline V gene data show CDR1 as SGHRS and CDR2 as YFSETQ. V dropped 1 base and J dropped 6 bases, with 12 bases sitting between them. Here the CDR3 reads CASSLSRGRDTQYF. The DNA of the CDR3 is TGCGCCAGCAGCTTGTCTAGGGGTCGGGATACGCAGTATTTT.